This record covers a single TCR beta chain. This clone has just a few counts. It lacks a known antigen. No per-base quality is available; no much larger clone lies one base away. These data belong to a study of OX40 agonist ivuxolimab in advanced cancers. About the investigation overall: Ivuxolimab was a fully human IgG2 agonistic monoclonal antibody targeting the costimulatory receptor OX40 (CD134). Intravenous ivuxolimab was administered to patients every 2 weeks at six dose levels: 0.01, 0.1, 0.3, 1.5, 3 and 10 mg/kg. Of the approximately 50 patients in dose escalation, 19 had hepatocellular carcinoma, approximately 15 had melanoma, 9 had renal cell carcinoma and 9 had head and neck cancer. In the dose-escalation cohort, more than 75% of patients were male, and the mean age was about 55 years, with a range of about 23 to 80. Patients were allowed to have had prior anti-PD-1, anti-PD-L1 or anti-CTLA-4 therapy, and approximately 37% of the dose-escalation patients had been treated with checkpoint inhibitors. Partial responses were achieved by three dose-escalation patients, of whom one had hepatocellular carcinoma and two had cutaneous melanoma. Peripheral TCRbeta sequencing aimed to test whether ivuxolimab altered TCR sequence diversity and caused clonal T-cell expansion. The paper describes the monotherapy dose-escalation part (N = 52 patients) of the phase I trial of ivuxolimab. Study-level results and caveats: Clonal expansion of both CD4+ and CD8+ blood T cells was observed from baseline to week 6 at doses 0.1 to 3.0 mg/kg. Which antigens the clonally expanded peripheral T cells were specific for was not determined. After ivuxolimab, expanded clones were on average more numerous among CD8+ T cells than among CD4+ T cells. Low levels of normalized T-cell clonal expansion were also shown by some nonresponding patients. In the 0.1-3.0 mg/kg groups, partial responders were among the patients with the lowest normalized peripheral clonal expansion, particularly in CD8+ T cells.

Genomic DNA was isolated from the sorted cells so that the TCRbeta CDR3 region could be sequenced. The immunoSEQ Assay was used for sequencing of TCRbeta CDR3 regions. Drawn from immuneACCESS, this table holds only the in-frame rearrangements with V and J called that TCRdb kept. Clones are partly lost; checked studies trace under half to an unresolved V gene and leave the rest unexplained. The sample yields tens of thousands of clones; approximately 93% were counted once. Clones ranked in the top ten supply over 15% of the sample. V loses 5 bases, J loses 1 base, and the germline ends lie 11 bases apart. The germline V gene sets CDR1 to MGHRA and CDR2 to YSYEKL. The CDR3 runs 14 amino acids, cysteine and phenylalanine included. The entry retains the CDR3 DNA only, 42 bases that are in frame from base 1. The trial excluded patients who had a history of autoimmune disease or were on systemic immunosuppression. Peripheral blood for TCR sequencing was collected from all dose cohorts at baseline, on cycle 4 day 1, and on cycle 7 day 1. Samples were obtained from an open-label, multicenter, first-in-human phase I dose-escalation trial of ivuxolimab. Adults with locally advanced or metastatic melanoma, renal cell carcinoma, hepatocellular carcinoma or head and neck squamous cell carcinoma were enrolled in the trial. Before TCR sequencing, CD4+ and CD8+ T cells were separately sorted from peripheral blood.

The specimen comprised CD4+ or CD8+ T cells sorted from blood, sampled in a trial of the OX40 agonist ivuxolimab. The clonotype originates from an adult with an advanced solid tumor such as melanoma, head and neck, liver or kidney cancer. This receptor chain uses TRBV4-1 and TRBJ1-1, with TRBD1 as a weak D call on 6 bases. The DNA sequence is as follows: TGCGCCAGCAGCAGGGGGACATCGAACACTGAAGCTTTCTTT. Its protein product is CASSRGTSNTEAFF.